This T cell receptor (beta chain) was identified in a study of T cell repertoires in ileal Crohn's disease. Study results and limitations: High-frequency clones were more common in sorted CD8 than CD4 cells. Postoperative endoscopy occurred within one year, median approximately 6.8 months.

The V gene lost 8 bases and the J gene lost 2 bases, with 10 bases spanning the gap. Germline values: CDR1 SNHLY, CDR2 FYNNEI. The CDR3 consists of 13 residues. TCRB immunosequencing input was approximately 510 nanograms of biopsy DNA per sample. Sequencing used immunoSEQ multiplex PCR; TCRdb keeps in-frame clones, though not all of them. The data show some 10,000 clones, about 80% seen once. Time point defined: neoterminal ileum biopsy at postoperative endoscopy, about 6 months after surgery. Concerning this clone: Its cognate antigen is unknown.

The source is an adult with Crohn's disease. The material sequenced was ileal tissue. The chain uses TRBV2 and TRBJ1-5; a weak D match, TRBD1 (6 bases). The CDR3 coding sequence is TGTGCCAGCGGGGGCCTCGGCAATCAGCCCCAGCATTTT. It translates to CASGGLGNQPQHF.